This passage covers 17 T cell receptor beta chains from one sample sequenced in a study of cytomegalovirus exposure and HLA in healthy donors. In the PCR, 60 Vbeta and 13 Jbeta primers were used. TCRdb keeps only in-frame clones here, not all; method: immunoSEQ multiplex PCR. The sample carries around 140,000 clones, over 65% recorded once. Sequencing was carried out using PBMCs. All receptors derive from a man aged 40-49 years in good health and CMV-seronegative.

The chain has TRBV6-4 and TRBJ2-1; TRBD2 is a possible D gene (6 bases). The CDR3 is 15 amino acids. Trimming stripped 0 bases from V and 9 bases from J, with 15 bases between. The germline gives CDR1 MRHNA, CDR2 SNTAGT. CDR3 amino acids: CASSDSAGLGGEQFF. CDR3 DNA sequence: TGTGCCAGCAGTGACTCAGCGGGCCTCGGGGGTGAGCAGTTCTTC.

V and J are TRBV19 and TRBJ1-1; 7 nucleotides line up with TRBD1. CDR1 LNHDA and CDR2 SQIVND come from the germline V gene (reference sequence). The V gene end was trimmed by 3 bases and the J gene end by 10 bases; junction bases not matched to a gene: 8. This CDR3 comprises 13 residues. CDR3 DNA: TGTGCCAGTAGTATGAGTAGGGGGCAGGGAGCTTTCTTT. Its translation: CASSMSRGQGAFF.

V and J are TRBV7-3 and TRBJ2-1; no reliable D call. The CDR3 totals 13 residues. V was shortened by 6 bases and J by 10 bases, with 16 bases between the two germline ends. Germline values: CDR1 SGHTA, CDR2 FQGTGA. The CDR3 sequence is CASSSTPGGEQFF. The DNA of the CDR3 is TGTGCCAGCAGTTCTACCCCGGGTGGGGAGCAGTTCTTC.

The chain employs TRBV7-2 and TRBJ1-2; maybe TRBD1 (5 bases). V lost 2 bases to trimming and J lost 2 bases, with 12 bases between them. The CDR3 consists of 15 residues. Germline V gives CDR1 SGHTA, CDR2 FQGNSA. Written as DNA, the CDR3 is TGTGCCAGCAGCTTAATGGAGGGGTGGAACTATGGCTACACCTTC. Its protein is CASSLMEGWNYGYTF.

The chain employs TRBV6-4 and TRBJ1-1; D perhaps matches TRBD1 (5 bases). Looked up from germline, CDR1 is MRHNA and CDR2 is SNTAGT. Trimming shortened V by 6 bases and J by 5 bases, and 13 bases separated the two germline ends. The CDR3 spans 13 residues. In DNA form, the CDR3 reads TGTGCCAGCAGCCTCGGGAGGGGAACTGAAGCTTTCTTT. As protein: CASSLGRGTEAFF.

This sequence joins TRBV11-3 and TRBJ1-3; D call uncertain. Trimming shortened V by 2 bases and J by 1 base, and 3 bases separated the two germline ends. The CDR3 totals 13 residues. Germline V gives CDR1 SGHNT, CDR2 YENEEA. In nucleotides, the CDR3 is TGTGCCAGCAGCTTACGGTCTGGAAACACCATATATTTT. Translation: CASSLRSGNTIYF.

CDR3 region: CASTRGGDAYEQYF. DNA for the CDR3: TGCGCCAGCACCCGGGGAGGGGATGCTTACGAGCAGTACTTC. The chain carries TRBV5-1 and TRBJ2-7; 7 bases match TRBD2. V dropped 6 bases and J dropped 4; count of bases not matched to a gene: 10. Germline V gene data show CDR1 as SGHRS and CDR2 as YFSETQ. This CDR3 contains 14 residues. The full variable domain, rest sourced from reference TRBV5-1 and TRBJ2-7, is KAGVTQTPRYLIKTRGQQVTLSCSPISGHRSVSWYQQTPGQGLQFLFEYFSETQRNKGNFPGRFSGRQFSNSRSEMNVSTLELGDSALYLCASTRGGDAYEQYFGPGTRLTVT.

J is TRBJ2-3 and V is TRBV2; the D is unclear. The CDR3 runs 15 residues. The V and J ends lost 10 bases and 2 bases respectively, with 19 bases between them. Germline-derived CDR1 and CDR2 are SNHLY and FYNNEI. Here the CDR3 DNA reads TGTGCCACCAGAGGAGTTGGCGGCAACACAGATACGCAGTATTTT. Translated, it gives CATRGVGGNTDTQYF. Full variable domain (rest looked up from reference TRBV2 and TRBJ2-3): EPEVTQTPSHQVTQMGQEVILRCVPISNHLYFYWYRQILGQKVEFLVSFYNNEISEKSEIFDDQFSVERPDGSNFTLKIRSTKLEDSAMYFCATRGVGGNTDTQYFGPGTRLTVL.

The chain employs TRBV6-5 and TRBJ1-3; D uncertain. The V end lost 6 bases, the J end lost 7 bases, and 13 bases lay between the germline ends. The CDR3 covers 13 residues. Germline CDR1 and CDR2: MNHEY and SVGAGI. CDR3 loop: CASSVRGGNTIYF. The DNA of the CDR3 is TGTGCCAGCAGCGTTCGGGGAGGCAACACCATATATTTT.

This chain connects TRBV5-1 to TRBJ2-1; TRBD2 agrees at 10 bases. This CDR3 contains 15 residues. Germline CDR1 and CDR2: SGHRS and YFSETQ. The junction had 6 bases not matched to a gene; V was cut back by 4 bases and J by 5 bases. CDR3 region: CASSTLAGANNEQFF. CDR3 in DNA: TGCGCCAGCAGCACCCTAGCGGGAGCCAACAATGAGCAGTTCTTC. Based on the CDR3 plus reference TRBV5-1 and TRBJ2-1, the full variable domain is KAGVTQTPRYLIKTRGQQVTLSCSPISGHRSVSWYQQTPGQGLQFLFEYFSETQRNKGNFPGRFSGRQFSNSRSEMNVSTLELGDSALYLCASSTLAGANNEQFFGPGTRLTVL.

The V gene is TRBV2, the J gene TRBJ1-5; tentatively, D is TRBD1 (5 bases). The CDR3 totals 13 residues. Trimming left V 8 bases short and J 0 bases short, with 8 bases between. Germline-derived CDR1 and CDR2 are SNHLY and FYNNEI. For the CDR3, the DNA is TGTGCCAGCGCAGGGAATAGCAATCAGCCCCAGCATTTT. Its translation is CASAGNSNQPQHF.

Remarks on this clone: The identical CDR3 is also encoded by other nucleotide sequences in the sample. CDR3: CASSPVGGSSYEQYF. CDR3 DNA: TGTGCCAGCAGCCCAGTCGGGGGTAGCTCCTACGAGCAGTACTTC. The genes are TRBV7-2 and TRBJ2-7; D possibly corresponds to TRBD2 (6 bases). Trimming removed 5 bases at V and 0 bases at J, with 14 bases between. The germline CDR1 and CDR2 sequences are SGHTA and FQGNSA. This CDR3 region has 15 residues.

This clone was counted once. The genes are TRBV5-1 and TRBJ1-1; the match to TRBD1 covers 9 bases. CDR3 length equals 15 residues. CDR1 is SGHRS and CDR2 is YFSETQ in the germline V gene. The V segment lost 4 bases and the J segment 5 bases; nucleotides outside the gene matches: 9. In DNA form, the CDR3 reads TGCGCCAGCAGCGAGGACAGGGGCCGAGGTACTGAAGCTTTCTTT. Its protein product is CASSEDRGRGTEAFF. The variable domain in full, with the rest retrieved from reference TRBV5-1 and TRBJ1-1, is KAGVTQTPRYLIKTRGQQVTLSCSPISGHRSVSWYQQTPGQGLQFLFEYFSETQRNKGNFPGRFSGRQFSNSRSEMNVSTLELGDSALYLCASSEDRGRGTEAFFGQGTRLTVV.

V usage is TRBV4-1 and J usage is TRBJ2-3; 9 nucleotides agree with TRBD1. CDR1 is MGHRA, CDR2 YSYEKL, per germline. V was clipped by 3 bases and J by 5 bases; unmatched bases: 15. The CDR3 has 18 amino acids. This chain's CDR3 is CASSQSATGGGRGDTQYF. CDR3 nucleotide sequence: TGCGCCAGCAGCCAGTCGGCAACAGGGGGCGGGCGCGGAGATACGCAGTATTTT.

This chain joins TRBV6-5 and TRBJ2-1, with 8 bases that match TRBD2. The CDR3 is made up of 15 amino acids. V lost 2 bases, J lost 0 bases, and 0 bases stayed unmatched. From germline, CDR1 is MNHEY and CDR2 SVGAGI. The CDR3 region is CASSYSGGSYNEQFF. The DNA for the CDR3 is TGTGCCAGCAGTTACAGCGGGGGCTCCTACAATGAGCAGTTCTTC.

The chain has TRBV4-2 and TRBJ2-7; the match to TRBD2 covers 8 bases. CDR1 LGHNA and CDR2 YNFKEQ come from the germline V gene. The CDR3 is 15 residues long. The V gene end was trimmed by 1 base and the J gene end by 0 bases; junction bases not matched to a gene: 2. The CDR3 sequence: CASSQALADSYEQYF. CDR3 DNA: TGTGCCAGCAGCCAAGCACTAGCGGACTCCTACGAGCAGTACTTC.

The rearrangement links TRBV2 to TRBJ2-1, with 8 bases fitting TRBD1. Germline CDR1 and CDR2: SNHLY and FYNNEI. The J segment lost 12 bases and the V segment lost 6 bases, leaving 4 bases of the junction unmatched. The CDR3 spans 11 residues. CDR3: CASRDRVRQFF. The CDR3 DNA follows: TGTGCCAGCAGGGACAGGGTGCGGCAGTTCTTC.